Listed below are T cell receptor beta chains from one sample, sequenced in a study of early T cells in non-severe SARS-CoV-2 infection. TCRdb fed the 5' RACE reads into MiXCR, producing one record per CDR3 protein. The sample records some 58,000 distinct CDR3 sequences, around 11% being singletons. The material sequenced was whole blood, taken at baseline. All receptors come from an adult who was a healthcare worker with PCR-confirmed SARS-CoV-2 infection or an uninfected control (not recorded which). Each CDR3 is given with its conserved first and last residue. For some rows the clone size is stated as once, few or many, or as a class when expanded; others skip it.

abundance,j_gene,v_gene,CDR3aa
-,TRBJ2-7,TRBV4-3,CASSQGTSGAYEQYF
-,TRBJ2-7,TRBV4-3,CASSHGTPVPYEQYF
few,TRBJ2-1,TRBV6-2/TRBV6-3,CASRLAGDDNEQFF
few,TRBJ1-5,TRBV30,CAWSVTGDQPQHF
few,TRBJ1-2,TRBV29-1,CSVESATGGYTF
many,TRBJ2-7,TRBV4-2,CASSRAGAYEQYF
-,TRBJ1-5,TRBV27,CASSRDFSNQPQHF
few,TRBJ2-2,TRBV7-8,CASSVSGGTPTGELFF
-,TRBJ2-7,TRBV7-8,CASSLGASGGGSFSYEQYF
many,TRBJ2-2,TRBV11-2,CASSRTEMNTGELFF
-,TRBJ2-5,TRBV11-2,CASSPMAETQYF
-,TRBJ2-2,TRBV5-4,CASSLSWENTGELFF
many,TRBJ2-1,TRBV12-3/TRBV12-4,CASSFGQGLAGPLQEQFF
few,TRBJ1-1,TRBV12-3/TRBV12-4,CASTGRTNTEAFF
few,TRBJ1-2,TRBV6-5,CASSYGTNYGYTF
once,TRBJ2-1,TRBV20-1,CSAASRERTYNEQFF
-,TRBJ2-5,TRBV12-3/TRBV12-4,CASSPIGGPETQYF
-,TRBJ2-5,TRBV12-3/TRBV12-4,CASKLGGRETQYF
few,TRBJ2-5,TRBV5-1,CASSLFGNQETQYF
-,TRBJ1-1,TRBV7-9,CASSPHSGRDTEAFF